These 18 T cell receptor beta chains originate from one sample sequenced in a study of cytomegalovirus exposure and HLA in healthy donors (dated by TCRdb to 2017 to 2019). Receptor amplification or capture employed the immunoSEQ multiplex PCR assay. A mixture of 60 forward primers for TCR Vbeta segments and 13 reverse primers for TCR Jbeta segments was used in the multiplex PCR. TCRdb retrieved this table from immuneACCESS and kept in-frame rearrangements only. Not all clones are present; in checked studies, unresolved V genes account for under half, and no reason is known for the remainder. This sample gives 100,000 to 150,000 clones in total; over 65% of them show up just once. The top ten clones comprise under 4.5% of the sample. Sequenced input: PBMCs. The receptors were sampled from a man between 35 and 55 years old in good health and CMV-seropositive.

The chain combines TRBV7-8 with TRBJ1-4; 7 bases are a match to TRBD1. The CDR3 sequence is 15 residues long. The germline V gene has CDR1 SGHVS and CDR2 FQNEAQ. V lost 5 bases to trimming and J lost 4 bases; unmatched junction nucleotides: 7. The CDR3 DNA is TGTGCCAGCAGCCCGTTCGGGACAGTTAATGAAAAACTGTTTTTT. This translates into CASSPFGTVNEKLFF.

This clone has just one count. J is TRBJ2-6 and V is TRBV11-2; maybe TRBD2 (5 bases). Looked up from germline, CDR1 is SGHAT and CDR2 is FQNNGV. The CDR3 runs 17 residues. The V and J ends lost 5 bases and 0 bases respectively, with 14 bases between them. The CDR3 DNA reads TGTGCCAGCAGCGTTAGGGTGGCGGGCTCTGGGGCCAACGTCCTGACTTTC. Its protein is CASSVRVAGSGANVLTF.

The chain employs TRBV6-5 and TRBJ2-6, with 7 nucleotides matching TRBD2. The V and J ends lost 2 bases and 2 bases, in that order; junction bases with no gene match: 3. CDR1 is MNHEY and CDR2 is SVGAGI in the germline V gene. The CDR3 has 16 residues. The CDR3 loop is CASSYAAGAGANVLTF. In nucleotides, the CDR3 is TGTGCCAGCAGTTACGCGGCGGGAGCTGGGGCCAACGTCCTGACTTTC.

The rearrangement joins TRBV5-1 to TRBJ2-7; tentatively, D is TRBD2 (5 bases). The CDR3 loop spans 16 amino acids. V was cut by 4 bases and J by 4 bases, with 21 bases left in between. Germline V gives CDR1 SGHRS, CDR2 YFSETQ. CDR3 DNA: TGCGCCAGCAGCCTCCGGTCGGACTCCGTGGGTTACGAGCAGTACTTC. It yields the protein CASSLRSDSVGYEQYF.

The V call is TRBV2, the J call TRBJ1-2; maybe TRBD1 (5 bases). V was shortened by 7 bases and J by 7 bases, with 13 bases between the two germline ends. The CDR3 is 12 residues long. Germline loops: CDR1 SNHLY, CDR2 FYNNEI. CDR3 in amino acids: CASTLGTGGYTF. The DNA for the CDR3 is TGTGCCAGCACCCTAGGGACTGGTGGCTACACCTTC. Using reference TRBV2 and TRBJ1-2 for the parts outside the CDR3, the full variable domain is EPEVTQTPSHQVTQMGQEVILRCVPISNHLYFYWYRQILGQKVEFLVSFYNNEISEKSEIFDDQFSVERPDGSNFTLKIRSTKLEDSAMYFCASTLGTGGYTFGSGTRLTVV.

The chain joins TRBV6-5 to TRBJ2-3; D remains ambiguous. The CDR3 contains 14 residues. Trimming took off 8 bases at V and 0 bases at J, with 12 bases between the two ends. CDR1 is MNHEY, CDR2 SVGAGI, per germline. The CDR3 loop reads CASRRALSTDTQYF. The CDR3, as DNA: TGTGCCAGCCGTAGAGCCCTCAGCACAGATACGCAGTATTTT.

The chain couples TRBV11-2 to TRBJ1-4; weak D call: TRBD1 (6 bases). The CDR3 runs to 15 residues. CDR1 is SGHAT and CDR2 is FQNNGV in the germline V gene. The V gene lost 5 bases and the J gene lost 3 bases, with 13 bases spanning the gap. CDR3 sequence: CASSPRGGANEKLFF. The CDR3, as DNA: TGTGCCAGCAGCCCACGAGGGGGGGCTAATGAAAAACTGTTTTTT. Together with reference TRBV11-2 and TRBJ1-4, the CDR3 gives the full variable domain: EAGVAQSPRYKIIEKRQSVAFWCNPISGHATLYWYQQILGQGPKLLIQFQNNGVVDDSQLPKDRFSAERLKGVDSTLKIQPAKLEDSAVYLCASSPRGGANEKLFFGSGTQLSVL.

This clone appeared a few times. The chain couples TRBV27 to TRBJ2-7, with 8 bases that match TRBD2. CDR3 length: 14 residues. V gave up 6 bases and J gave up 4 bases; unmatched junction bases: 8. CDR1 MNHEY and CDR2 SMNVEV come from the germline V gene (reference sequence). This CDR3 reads CASSLREGGYEQYF. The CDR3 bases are TGTGCCAGCAGCCTACGGGAGGGGGGGTACGAGCAGTACTTC.

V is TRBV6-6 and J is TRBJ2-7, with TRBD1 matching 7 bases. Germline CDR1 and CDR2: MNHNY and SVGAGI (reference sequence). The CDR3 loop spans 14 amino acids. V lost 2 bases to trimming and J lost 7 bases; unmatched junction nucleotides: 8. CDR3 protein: CASSYPTGPLEQYF. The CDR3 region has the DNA TGTGCCAGCAGTTACCCGACAGGGCCATTAGAGCAGTACTTC.

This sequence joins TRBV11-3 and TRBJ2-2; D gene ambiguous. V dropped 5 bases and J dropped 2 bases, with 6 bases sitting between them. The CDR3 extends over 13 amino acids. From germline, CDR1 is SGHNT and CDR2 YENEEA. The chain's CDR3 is CASSQINTGELFF. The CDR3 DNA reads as TGTGCCAGCAGCCAGATTAACACCGGGGAGCTGTTTTTT.

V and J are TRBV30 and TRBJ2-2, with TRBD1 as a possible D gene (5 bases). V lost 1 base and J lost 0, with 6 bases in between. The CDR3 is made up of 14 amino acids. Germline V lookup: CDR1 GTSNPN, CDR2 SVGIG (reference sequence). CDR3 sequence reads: CAWSDRSNTGELFF. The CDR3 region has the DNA TGTGCCTGGAGTGACAGGTCGAACACCGGGGAGCTGTTTTTT.

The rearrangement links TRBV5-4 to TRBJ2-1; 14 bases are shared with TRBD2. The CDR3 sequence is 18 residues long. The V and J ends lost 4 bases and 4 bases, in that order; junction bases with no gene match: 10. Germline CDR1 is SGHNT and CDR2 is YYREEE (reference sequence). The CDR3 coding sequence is TGTGCCAGCAGCGCCGGACTAGCGGGAGGCCAAGTTTACAATGAGCAGTTCTTC. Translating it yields CASSAGLAGGQVYNEQFF.

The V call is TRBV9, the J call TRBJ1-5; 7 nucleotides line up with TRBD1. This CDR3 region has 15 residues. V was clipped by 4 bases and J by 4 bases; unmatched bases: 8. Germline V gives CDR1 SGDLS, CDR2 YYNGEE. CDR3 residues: CASSTGQDGNQPQHF. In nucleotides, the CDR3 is TGTGCCAGCAGCACCGGACAGGACGGGAATCAGCCCCAGCATTTT.

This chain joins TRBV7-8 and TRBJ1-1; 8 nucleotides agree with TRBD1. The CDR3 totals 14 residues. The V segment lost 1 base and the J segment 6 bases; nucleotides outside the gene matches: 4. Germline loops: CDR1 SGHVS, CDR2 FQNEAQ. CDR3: CASSLDQGASEAFF. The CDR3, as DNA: TGTGCCAGCAGCTTAGATCAGGGGGCATCTGAAGCTTTCTTT.

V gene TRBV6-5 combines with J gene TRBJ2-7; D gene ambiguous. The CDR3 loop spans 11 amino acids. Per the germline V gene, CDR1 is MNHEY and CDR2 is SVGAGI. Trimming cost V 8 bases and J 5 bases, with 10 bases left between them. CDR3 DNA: TGTGCCAGCGGCTTGGGCGACGAGCAGTACTTC. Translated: CASGLGDEQYF.

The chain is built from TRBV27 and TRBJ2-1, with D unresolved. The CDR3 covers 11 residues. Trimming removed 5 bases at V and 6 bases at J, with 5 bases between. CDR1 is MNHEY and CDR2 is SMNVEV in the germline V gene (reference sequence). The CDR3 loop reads CASSTGNEQFF. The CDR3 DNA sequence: TGTGCCAGCAGTACGGGCAATGAGCAGTTCTTC.

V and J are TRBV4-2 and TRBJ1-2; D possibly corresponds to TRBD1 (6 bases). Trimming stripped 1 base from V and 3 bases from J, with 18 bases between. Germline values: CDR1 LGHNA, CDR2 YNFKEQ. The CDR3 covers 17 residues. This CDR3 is CASSQAGEDRGYYGYTF. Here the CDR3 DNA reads TGTGCCAGCAGCCAAGCAGGGGAAGATCGCGGGTACTATGGCTACACCTTC.

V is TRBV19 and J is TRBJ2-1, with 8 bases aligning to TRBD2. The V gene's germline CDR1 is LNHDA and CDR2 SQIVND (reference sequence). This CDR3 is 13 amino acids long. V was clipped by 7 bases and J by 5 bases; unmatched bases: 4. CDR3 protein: CASTGLGDNEQFF. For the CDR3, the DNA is TGTGCCAGTACGGGACTAGGGGACAATGAGCAGTTCTTC.